Following are 25 T cell receptor beta chains from one sample sequenced in a study of blood T cell repertoires in COVID-19. Assay: immunoSEQ multiplex PCR; the TCRdb copy retains only in-frame clones and omits some. Of around 46,000 clones in the sample, approximately 85% were seen once. Material for sequencing was peripheral blood. The receptors shown here come from a human donor in a cohort sampled during active COVID-19.

The genes are TRBV11-2 and TRBJ2-1; D might be TRBD1 (6 bases). The V gene lost 5 bases and the J gene lost 0 bases, with 14 bases spanning the gap. The CDR3 has 16 residues. CDR1 and CDR2 from the germline V gene are SGHAT and FQNNGV. The CDR3 loop reads CASSITRGSSYNEQFF. CDR3 bases: TGTGCCAGCAGCATTACCAGGGGCAGCTCCTACAATGAGCAGTTCTTC. Supplemented by reference TRBV11-2 and TRBJ2-1, the full variable domain reads EAGVAQSPRYKIIEKRQSVAFWCNPISGHATLYWYQQILGQGPKLLIQFQNNGVVDDSQLPKDRFSAERLKGVDSTLKIQPAKLEDSAVYLCASSITRGSSYNEQFFGPGTRLTVL.

CDR3 residues: CASSLSRQGNSPLHF. The CDR3 bases are TGTGCCAGCAGTTTATCGCGACAGGGGAATTCACCCCTCCACTTT. The chain has TRBV27 and TRBJ1-6; TRBD1 agrees at 8 bases. The CDR3 extends over 15 amino acids. Germline values: CDR1 MNHEY, CDR2 SMNVEV (reference sequence). Losses at the gene ends were 0 bases for V and 7 bases for J; bases not matched to a gene: 2.

The chain has TRBV6-6 and TRBJ2-5; D is perhaps TRBD2 (6 bases). The length of the CDR3 is 14 residues. Germline loops: CDR1 MNHNY, CDR2 SVGAGI (reference sequence). V was pared by 1 base and J by 1 base, with 7 bases between. CDR3 coding DNA: TGTGCCAGCAGTTACTTCGGGGGCCAAGAGACCCAGTACTTC. This codes for CASSYFGGQETQYF.

In this sample, this clone turned up once. The rearrangement joins TRBV15 to TRBJ2-7; TRBD2 aligns across 7 bases. Germline CDR1 is LNHNV and CDR2 is YYDKDF (reference sequence). CDR3 length: 16 amino acids. Trimming at V came to 6 bases and at J to 2 bases, leaving 13 bases not matched to a gene. CDR3 nucleotide sequence: TGTGCCACCAGTACCTTCGAGAAGCGGGGTACCTACGAGCAGTACTTC. This gives the protein CATSTFEKRGTYEQYF.

V is TRBV18 and J is TRBJ1-2, with no clear D. Deletions cut 6 bases from V and 2 bases from J, with 10 bases between. The germline CDR1 and CDR2 sequences are KGHSH and LQKENI. The CDR3 has 13 residues. The CDR3 reads CASSSRLNYGYTF. The CDR3 DNA follows: TGTGCCAGCTCCTCTAGGCTAAACTATGGCTACACCTTC.

The chain links TRBV11-2 to TRBJ1-3, with 8 nucleotides matching TRBD1. Losses at the gene ends were 5 bases for V and 5 bases for J; bases not matched to a gene: 8. Germline CDR1 SGHAT, CDR2 FQNNGV. The CDR3 runs 15 residues. CDR3 region: CASSTSGQDRNTIYF. CDR3 coding DNA: TGTGCCAGCAGCACCTCGGGACAGGATAGAAACACCATATATTTT.

The V and J genes are TRBV3-1 (or the pseudogene TRBV3-2) and TRBJ2-2, with D tentatively TRBD2 (6 bases). Germline CDR1 reads LGHDT; CDR2 reads YNNKEL (reference sequence). The V end lost 4 bases, the J end lost 7 bases, and 13 bases lay between the germline ends. The CDR3 is 14 residues long. Here the CDR3 reads CASSRGRGYGELFF. The DNA of the CDR3 is TGTGCCAGCAGCCGGGGACGGGGGTACGGGGAGCTGTTTTTT.

The chain couples TRBV5-1 to TRBJ1-1; TRBD1 aligns across 8 bases. Germline-derived CDR1 and CDR2 are SGHRS and YFSETQ. CDR3 length: 14 residues. Trimming at V came to 4 bases and at J to 2 bases, leaving 4 bases not matched to a gene. The CDR3 is CASSGQGFNTEAFF. The CDR3 DNA follows: TGCGCCAGCAGCGGACAGGGATTCAACACTGAAGCTTTCTTT.

The chain employs TRBV11-2 and TRBJ2-6; D is perhaps TRBD1 (5 bases). The germline V gene encodes CDR1 SGHAT and CDR2 FQNNGV. The CDR3 extends over 16 amino acids. V was cut by 1 base and J by 0 bases, with 7 bases left in between. In DNA, the CDR3 is TGTGCCAGCAGCTTAGGAGGACACTCTGGGGCCAACGTCCTGACTTTC. It codes for CASSLGGHSGANVLTF.

This clone was seen only a few times. The rearrangement joins TRBV5-1 to TRBJ1-2; a possible D gene is TRBD1 (5 bases). The ends were cut back, 0 bases at V and 8 bases at J, with 14 bases in the middle. The germline V gene encodes CDR1 SGHRS and CDR2 YFSETQ. The CDR3 extends over 14 amino acids. The CDR3 region has the DNA TGCGCCAGCAGCTTGGAAACAGGCGCACGAGGCTACACCTTC. Its protein product is CASSLETGARGYTF.

This chain connects TRBV9 to TRBJ2-1; no reliable D call. Germline lookup yields CDR1 SGDLS and CDR2 YYNGEE. The CDR3 is 16 amino acids. Trimming pared 0 bases from V and 5 bases from J, leaving 15 bases between. In DNA form, the CDR3 reads TGTGCCAGCAGCGTAGGGCCGTCTGTTATCGACAATGAGCAGTTCTTC. It is translated as CASSVGPSVIDNEQFF. The complete variable domain, with remaining parts taken from reference TRBV9 and TRBJ2-1, reads DSGVTQTPKHLITATGQRVTLRCSPRSGDLSVYWYQQSLDQGLQFLIQYYNGEERAKGNILERFSAQQFPDLHSELNLSSLELGDSALYFCASSVGPSVIDNEQFFGPGTRLTVL.

The CDR3 spells CASGPWTGGNQPQHF. The CDR3 region has the DNA TGTGCCAGCGGACCCTGGACAGGGGGTAATCAGCCCCAGCATTTT. The rearrangement uses TRBV6-5 and TRBJ1-5; TRBD1 matches 10 bases. The CDR3 covers 15 residues. With V trimmed by 8 bases and J by 4 bases, 8 bases remained unmatched. Germline assignment: CDR1 MNHEY and CDR2 SVGAGI.

This chain links TRBV30 with TRBJ1-2, with a weak D call TRBD1 (6 bases). The CDR3 totals 13 residues. Trimming took 7 bases from V and 1 from J, leaving 13 bases between them. Germline V gene data show CDR1 as GTSNPN and CDR2 as SVGIG (reference sequence). The CDR3 here is CASTQGFNYGYTF. CDR3 sequence (DNA): TGTGCCTCGACACAGGGATTTAACTATGGCTACACCTTC. The full variable domain, with the rest looked up from reference TRBV30 and TRBJ1-2, is SQTIHQWPATLVQPVGSPLSLECTVEGTSNPNLYWYRQAAGRGLQLLFYSVGIGQISSEVPQNLSASRPQDRQFILSSKKLLLSDSGFYLCASTQGFNYGYTFGSGTRLTVV.

This chain connects TRBV4-3 to TRBJ2-3; D may be TRBD1 (5 bases). The CDR3 spans 14 residues. Germline V lookup: CDR1 LGHNA, CDR2 YSLEER. V dropped 4 bases and J dropped 2 bases, with 10 bases sitting between them. The CDR3 sequence is CASSLDSLTDTQYF. In DNA, the CDR3 is TGCGCCAGCAGCCTCGACAGCCTCACAGATACGCAGTATTTT.

This clone was detected only a few times. The genes are TRBV5-4 and TRBJ2-6; 8 positions agree with TRBD1. The CDR3 runs 17 residues. CDR1 and CDR2 from the germline V gene are SGHNT and YYREEE (reference sequence). Unmatched junction bases numbered 7, after V lost 4 bases and J lost 1 base. The CDR3 nucleotides read TGTGCCAGCAGCCTCGGGACAGGTCGGTCTGGGGCCAACGTCCTGACTTTC. Its protein product is CASSLGTGRSGANVLTF. The full variable domain, in which reference TRBV5-4 and TRBJ2-6 provide the parts outside the CDR3, is ETGVTQSPTHLIKTRGQQVTLRCSSQSGHNTVSWYQQALGQGPQFIFQYYREEENGRGNFPPRFSGLQFPNYSSELNVNALELDDSALYLCASSLGTGRSGANVLTFGAGSRLTVL.

The chain has TRBV11-2 and TRBJ2-2; 8 bases are shared with TRBD1. This CDR3 contains 16 residues. Germline V lookup: CDR1 SGHAT, CDR2 FQNNGV. The junction had 6 bases not matched to a gene; V was cut back by 3 bases and J by 3 bases. CDR3 protein: CASSFRTGSDTGELFF. In nucleotides, the CDR3 is TGTGCCAGCAGCTTTCGGACAGGGAGCGACACCGGGGAGCTGTTTTTT. The complete variable domain, with remaining parts taken from reference TRBV11-2 and TRBJ2-2, reads EAGVAQSPRYKIIEKRQSVAFWCNPISGHATLYWYQQILGQGPKLLIQFQNNGVVDDSQLPKDRFSAERLKGVDSTLKIQPAKLEDSAVYLCASSFRTGSDTGELFFGEGSRLTVL.

This clone was seen a single time. This chain connects TRBV3-1 (or the pseudogene TRBV3-2) to TRBJ1-4; tentatively, D is TRBD1 (6 bases). CDR3 length: 20 residues. The V end lost 0 bases, the J end lost 7 bases, and 27 bases lay between the germline ends. Germline CDR1 reads LGHDT; CDR2 reads YNNKEL (reference sequence). CDR3 loop: CASSQESTWAIRGYCEKLFF. Here the CDR3 DNA reads TGTGCCAGCAGCCAAGAATCTACTTGGGCGATAAGGGGGTATTGTGAAAAACTGTTTTTT.

This clone is a singleton in its sample. The chain combines TRBV2 with TRBJ1-2, with D possibly TRBD1 on 5 matching bases. Germline CDR1 and CDR2: SNHLY and FYNNEI. V was pared by 8 bases and J by 0 bases, with 16 bases between. This CDR3 spans 15 amino acids. The CDR3 protein is CASRGEREANYGYTF. The DNA for the CDR3 is TGTGCCAGCCGGGGGGAGCGGGAAGCTAACTATGGCTACACCTTC. Full variable domain (missing parts from reference TRBV2 and TRBJ1-2): EPEVTQTPSHQVTQMGQEVILRCVPISNHLYFYWYRQILGQKVEFLVSFYNNEISEKSEIFDDQFSVERPDGSNFTLKIRSTKLEDSAMYFCASRGEREANYGYTFGSGTRLTVV.

This rearrangement joins TRBV6-5 to TRBJ1-1; D may be TRBD1 (6 bases). Between the trimmed V and J ends, which lost 8 bases and 5 bases, there was a span of 15 bases. Germline V gene sequence: CDR1 MNHEY, CDR2 SVGAGI. There are 13 residues in the CDR3. The CDR3 region is CASANGQFTEAFF. The CDR3 DNA reads as TGTGCCAGCGCAAATGGACAGTTTACTGAAGCTTTCTTT.

This chain joins TRBV20-1 and TRBJ1-1; TRBD1 might be the D (5 bases). CDR1 is DFQATT and CDR2 is SNEGSKA in the germline V gene (reference sequence). V lost 5 bases, J lost 3 bases, and 7 bases lay in between. There are 11 residues in the CDR3. CDR3 loop: CSAQGYTEAFF. CDR3 nucleotide sequence: TGCAGTGCTCAGGGTTACACTGAAGCTTTCTTT.

Here the CDR3 DNA reads TGTGCCAGCAGCTTGGAAGGCGGGAGGGCCGCGAATGAGCAGTTCTTC. This gives the protein CASSLEGGRAANEQFF. The V and J genes are TRBV5-4 and TRBJ2-1, with 9 bases identical to TRBD2. This CDR3 has 16 amino acids. Germline V CDR1 and CDR2: SGHNT, YYREEE (reference sequence). The V gene end was trimmed by 0 bases and the J gene end by 7 bases; junction bases not matched to a gene: 8.

The CDR3 loop reads CASSGASALSTDTQYF. The CDR3 DNA follows: TGTGCCAGCAGTGGGGCTAGCGCCCTAAGCACAGATACGCAGTATTTT. The chain has TRBV28 and TRBJ2-3; D perhaps matches TRBD2 (6 bases). Germline values: CDR1 MDHEN, CDR2 SYDVKM. The CDR3 contains 16 residues. The V gene lost 5 bases and the J gene lost 0 bases, with 15 bases spanning the gap.

The chain carries TRBV29-1 and TRBJ1-2; tentative D call: TRBD1 (6 bases). Trimming took off 2 bases at V and 8 bases at J, with 12 bases between the two ends. This CDR3 is 12 amino acids long. The germline V gene encodes CDR1 SQVTM and CDR2 ANQGSEA. The CDR3 nucleotides are TGCAGCGTTGAAAAGGGGGTTCGGGGCTACACCTTC. Residues: CSVEKGVRGYTF.

This clone was counted many times. The chain links TRBV7-9 to TRBJ2-2, with a weak D call TRBD2 (6 bases). V lost 6 bases and J 1 base, leaving 9 bases between the germline ends. The V gene's germline CDR1 is SEHNR and CDR2 FQNEAQ (reference sequence). This CDR3 region has 14 residues. CDR3 nucleotide sequence: TGTGCCAGCAGTAGGGACTTGAACACCGGGGAGCTGTTTTTT. It encodes CASSRDLNTGELFF.

This clone has only one observation. This chain uses TRBV9 with TRBJ2-3; 8 nucleotides agree with TRBD2. The germline CDR1 and CDR2 sequences are SGDLS and YYNGEE. V trimming: 0 bases; J trimming: 3 bases; junction bases outside the gene matches: 6. The CDR3 totals 16 residues. CDR3 amino acids: CASSVEPGTRTDTQYF. CDR3 nucleotide sequence: TGTGCCAGCAGCGTAGAGCCTGGGACTAGGACAGATACGCAGTATTTT.